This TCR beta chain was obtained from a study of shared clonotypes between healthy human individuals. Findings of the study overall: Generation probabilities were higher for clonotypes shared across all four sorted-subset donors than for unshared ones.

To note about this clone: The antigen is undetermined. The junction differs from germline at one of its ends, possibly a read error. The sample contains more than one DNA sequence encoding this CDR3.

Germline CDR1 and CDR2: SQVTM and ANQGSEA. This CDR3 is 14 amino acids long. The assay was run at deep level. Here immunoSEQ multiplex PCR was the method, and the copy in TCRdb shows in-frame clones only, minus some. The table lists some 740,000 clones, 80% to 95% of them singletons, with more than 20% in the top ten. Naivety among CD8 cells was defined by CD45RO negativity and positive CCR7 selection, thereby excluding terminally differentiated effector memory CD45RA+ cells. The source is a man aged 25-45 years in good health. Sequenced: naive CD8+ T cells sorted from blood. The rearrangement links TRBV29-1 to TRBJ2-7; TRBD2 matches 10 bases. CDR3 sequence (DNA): TGCAGCGTAGAAGGACTAGCGGATTCCTACGAGCAGTACTTC. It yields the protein CSVEGLADSYEQYF.